This T cell receptor beta chain appears in the sequencing data of a study of early T cells in non-severe SARS-CoV-2 infection. TCRdb independently ran MiXCR on the 5' RACE reads; one entry per CDR3 protein. The sample holds 55,000 to 75,000 distinct CDR3 sequences, less than 15% seen once. The ends were cut back, 3 bases at V and 3 bases at J, with 6 bases in the middle. This CDR3 is built from 13 residues. In germline, CDR1 is SGHTA, CDR2 FQGNSA. The clonotype was recovered from an adult who was a healthcare worker with PCR-confirmed SARS-CoV-2 infection or an uninfected control (not recorded which). The sequencing sample was made of whole blood. V and J are TRBV7-2 and TRBJ2-1, with no clear D. CDR3 DNA: TGTGCCAGCAGCTTCCAGAGCTACAATGAGCAGTTCTTC. Residues: CASSFQSYNEQFF.